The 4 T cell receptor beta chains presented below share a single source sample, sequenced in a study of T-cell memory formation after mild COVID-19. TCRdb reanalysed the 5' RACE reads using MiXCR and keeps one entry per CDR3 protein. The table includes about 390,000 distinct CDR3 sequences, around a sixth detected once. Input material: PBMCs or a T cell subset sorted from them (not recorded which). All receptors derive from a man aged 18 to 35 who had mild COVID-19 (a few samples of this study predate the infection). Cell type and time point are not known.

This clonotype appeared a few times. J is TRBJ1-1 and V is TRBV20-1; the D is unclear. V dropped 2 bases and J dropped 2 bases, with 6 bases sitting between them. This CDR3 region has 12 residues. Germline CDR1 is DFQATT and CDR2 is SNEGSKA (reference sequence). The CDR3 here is CSARQSNTEAFF. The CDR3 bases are TGCAGTGCTAGACAATCTAACACTGAAGCTTTCTTT.

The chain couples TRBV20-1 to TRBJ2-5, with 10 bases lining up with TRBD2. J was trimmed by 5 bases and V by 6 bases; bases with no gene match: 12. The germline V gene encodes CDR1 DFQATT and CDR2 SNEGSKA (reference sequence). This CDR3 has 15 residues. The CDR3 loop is CSAPGPGLATETQYF. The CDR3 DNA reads TGCAGTGCGCCCGGCCCGGGACTAGCGACCGAGACCCAGTACTTC.

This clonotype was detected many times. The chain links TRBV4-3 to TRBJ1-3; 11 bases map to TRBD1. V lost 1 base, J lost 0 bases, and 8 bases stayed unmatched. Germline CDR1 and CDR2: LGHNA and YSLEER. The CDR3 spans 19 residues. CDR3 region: CASSQGFRDRGISGNTIYF. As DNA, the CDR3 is TGCGCCAGCAGCCAAGGGTTCCGGGACAGGGGGATCTCTGGAAACACCATATATTTT.

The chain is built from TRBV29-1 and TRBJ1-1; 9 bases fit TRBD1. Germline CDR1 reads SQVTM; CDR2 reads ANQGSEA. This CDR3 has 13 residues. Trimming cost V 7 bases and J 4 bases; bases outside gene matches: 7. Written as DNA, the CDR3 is TGCAGCGGAGGGGACAGGGAAGGCACTGAAGCTTTCTTT. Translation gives CSGGDREGTEAFF.